These 20 T cell receptor beta chains originate from one sample sequenced in a study of EBV T-cell therapy then PD-1 blockade in nasopharyngeal carcinoma. No cognate antigen is known for these TCRs. Measured with immunoSEQ multiplex PCR; TCRdb has only the in-frame clones, and not every one. The sample lists around 19,000 clones; around 80% were seen once. This sample's time point: 266 days after commencement of treatment, after nivolumab therapy. As to treatment: AdE1-LMPpoly-expanded autologous EBV-specific T-cell therapy followed by anti-PD-1 nivolumab. This sample comprised CD8+ T cells from blood, obtained at roughly day 250 from a patient whose treatment included autologous EBV-specific T cells and nivolumab. Source of these receptors: a man aged 35-49 years with nasopharyngeal carcinoma.

This clone was counted a few times. The chain uses TRBV2 and TRBJ2-7; no reliable D call. Germline V CDR1 and CDR2: SNHLY, FYNNEI. V shed 7 bases and J shed 7 bases, with 8 bases lying between them. The CDR3 runs 10 residues. The CDR3 here is CASTIREQYF. CDR3 nucleotides: TGTGCCAGCACCATTCGGGAGCAGTACTTC.

The chain is built from TRBV4-3 and TRBJ1-1, with D possibly being TRBD1 (5 bases). Germline lookup yields CDR1 LGHNA and CDR2 YSLEER. The V gene lost 0 bases and the J gene lost 1 base, with 21 bases spanning the gap. This CDR3 is 19 amino acids long. The CDR3 reads CASSQESLGVETANTEAFF. Written as DNA, the CDR3 is TGCGCCAGCAGCCAAGAAAGTTTGGGGGTCGAGACAGCGAACACTGAAGCTTTCTTT.

The genes are TRBV24-1 and TRBJ1-2; 7 nucleotides line up with TRBD1. The germline gives CDR1 KGHDR, CDR2 SFDVKD. Unmatched junction bases numbered 4, after V lost 0 bases and J lost 4 bases. CDR3 size: 15 residues. The CDR3 DNA is TGTGCCACCAGTGATTTGGGGCAGGGGGGCTATGGCTACACCTTC. Translated, it gives CATSDLGQGGYGYTF.

The chain is built from TRBV2 and TRBJ1-2; D may be TRBD1 (6 bases). The CDR3 is made up of 10 amino acids. V was trimmed by 8 bases and J by 7 bases, leaving 8 bases between them. The germline V gene encodes CDR1 SNHLY and CDR2 FYNNEI. CDR3 coding DNA: TGTGCCAGCCAGGGGTTTGGCTACACCTTC. It encodes CASQGFGYTF.

The chain uses TRBV19 and TRBJ1-2; a weak D match, TRBD1 (5 bases). Germline assignment: CDR1 LNHDA and CDR2 SQIVND (reference sequence). The V end was cut by 2 bases, the J end by 4 bases, with 14 bases between. The CDR3 totals 15 residues. CDR3 nucleotides: TGTGCCAGTAGTATACGGGACGGAGTGTGCTATGGCTACACCTTC. Translated, it gives CASSIRDGVCYGYTF.

The chain recombines TRBV4-1 with TRBJ1-2; 10 bases fit TRBD1. Germline CDR1 reads MGHRA; CDR2 reads YSYEKL. The CDR3 consists of 15 residues. V shed 3 bases, J shed 5 bases, and the junction held 6 bases outside the gene matches. For the CDR3, the DNA is TGCGCCAGCAGCCACCGACAGGGGGCAAGTTATGGCTACACCTTC. Residues: CASSHRQGASYGYTF.

This chain connects TRBV4-1 to TRBJ2-5; 8 nucleotides agree with TRBD2. Trimming at V came to 2 bases and at J to 5 bases, leaving 7 bases not matched to a gene. This CDR3 has 15 amino acids. In germline, CDR1 is MGHRA, CDR2 YSYEKL. CDR3: CASSQTWTSLETQYF. CDR3 nucleotide sequence: TGCGCCAGCAGCCAAACGTGGACTAGCTTGGAGACCCAGTACTTC.

The V and J genes are TRBV7-9 and TRBJ1-4; D ambiguous. Germline CDR1 SEHNR, CDR2 FQNEAQ (reference sequence). V was trimmed by 3 bases and J by 5 bases, leaving 13 bases between them. The CDR3 runs 15 residues. Written as DNA, the CDR3 is TGTGCCAGCAGCTTCTTACGCAACCCCAATGAAAAACTGTTTTTT. It encodes CASSFLRNPNEKLFF.

V gene TRBV7-8 combines with J gene TRBJ2-5, with 11 bases lining up with TRBD2. From germline, CDR1 is SGHVS and CDR2 FQNEAQ. The CDR3 extends over 16 amino acids. Unmatched junction bases numbered 11, after V lost 4 bases and J lost 7 bases. DNA for the CDR3: TGTGCCAGCAGCTCACTAGCGGGGGCCGACATAGGGACCCAGTACTTC. Amino acids: CASSSLAGADIGTQYF.

The chain combines TRBV6-2 or TRBV6-3 with TRBJ2-1; D gene unclear. Germline V gene lookup returns CDR1 MNHEY and CDR2 SVGEGT. V was shortened by 2 bases and J by 8 bases, with 10 bases between the two germline ends. The CDR3 totals 13 residues. The CDR3 DNA reads TGTGCCAGCAGTTACGGTCTAGGATATGAGCAGTTCTTC. Translation gives CASSYGLGYEQFF.

This clone was counted once. The chain links TRBV6-5 to TRBJ2-1; 7 bases are shared with TRBD1. CDR3 size: 15 residues. Trimming at V came to 6 bases and at J to 5 bases, leaving 10 bases not matched to a gene. The germline V gene has CDR1 MNHEY and CDR2 SVGAGI. CDR3 in amino acids: CASRPTGVPNNEQFF. The CDR3 bases are TGTGCCAGCAGACCAACAGGGGTCCCCAACAATGAGCAGTTCTTC.

The chain employs TRBV9 and TRBJ2-1; D perhaps matches TRBD1 (5 bases). Trimming removed 1 base at V and 7 bases at J, with 15 bases between. CDR1 and CDR2 from the germline V gene are SGDLS and YYNGEE. The CDR3 runs 15 residues. CDR3 region: CASSVSQGPRNEQFF. In nucleotides, the CDR3 is TGTGCCAGCAGCGTATCTCAGGGCCCGAGGAATGAGCAGTTCTTC.

The V call is TRBV9, the J call TRBJ2-3, with D tentatively TRBD1 (6 bases). The CDR3 has 13 residues. V was cut by 4 bases and J by 6 bases, with 12 bases left in between. CDR1 is SGDLS and CDR2 is YYNGEE in the germline V gene. CDR3 nucleotide sequence: TGTGCCAGCAGCTTACAGGGCATTGATACGCAGTATTTT. This encodes CASSLQGIDTQYF.

V is TRBV6-4 and J is TRBJ2-3; 12 bases are a match to TRBD2. Germline V gives CDR1 MRHNA, CDR2 SNTAGT. V shed 4 bases, J shed 4 bases, and the junction held 0 bases outside the gene matches. The CDR3 totals 14 residues. The CDR3 coding sequence is TGTGCCAGCAGTGGGACTAGCGGGGCAGATACGCAGTATTTT. Translation gives CASSGTSGADTQYF.

The chain has TRBV4-3 and TRBJ2-7; 8 bases agree with TRBD1. Losses at the gene ends were 2 bases for V and 2 bases for J; bases not matched to a gene: 5. CDR1 and CDR2 from the germline V gene are LGHNA and YSLEER. The CDR3 loop spans 15 amino acids. This chain's CDR3 is CASSQFGTGPYEQYF. DNA of the CDR3: TGCGCCAGCAGCCAATTTGGGACAGGCCCCTACGAGCAGTACTTC.

V gene TRBV2 combines with J gene TRBJ2-2; the match to TRBD1 covers 12 bases. With V trimmed by 8 bases and J by 1 base, 8 bases remained unmatched. CDR1 SNHLY and CDR2 FYNNEI come from the germline V gene. The CDR3 totals 17 residues. CDR3 amino acids: CASDRDRGRVNTGELFF. For the CDR3, the DNA is TGTGCCAGCGATCGGGACAGGGGGCGAGTGAACACCGGGGAGCTGTTTTTT.

This clone was observed once. The V gene is TRBV28, the J gene TRBJ1-5; 12 bases agree with TRBD1. Trimming at V came to 4 bases and at J to 5 bases, leaving 9 bases not matched to a gene. Germline lookup yields CDR1 MDHEN and CDR2 SYDVKM. This CDR3 comprises 17 residues. CDR3 loop: CASSSTGTGGTDQPQHF. CDR3 coding DNA: TGTGCCAGCAGTTCAACCGGGACAGGGGGCACGGATCAGCCCCAGCATTTT.

The chain uses TRBV28 and TRBJ2-7, with D hard to call. V was trimmed by 10 bases and J by 2 bases, leaving 21 bases between them. The CDR3 totals 15 residues. CDR1 and CDR2 (germline): MDHEN, SYDVKM. The CDR3 DNA reads as TGTGCCACCGCGCCAGTGGCACCCCCCCCCTACGAGCAGTACTTC. Translating it yields CATAPVAPPPYEQYF.

This chain uses TRBV27 with TRBJ1-4, with a tentative D call TRBD1 (5 bases). The CDR3 extends over 13 amino acids. Germline CDR1 and CDR2: MNHEY and SMNVEV (reference sequence). V was cut by 6 bases and J by 8 bases, with 13 bases left in between. CDR3 amino acids: CASSSEGDEKLFF. For the CDR3, the DNA is TGTGCCAGCAGCTCTGAAGGGGACGAAAAACTGTTTTTT. The full variable domain, its missing parts supplied by reference TRBV27 and TRBJ1-4, is EAQVTQNPRYLITVTGKKLTVTCSQNMNHEYMSWYRQDPGLGLRQIYYSMNVEVTDKGDVPEGYKVSRKEKRNFPLILESPSPNQTSLYFCASSSEGDEKLFFGSGTQLSVL.

This clone was observed a handful of times. V is TRBV7-9 and J is TRBJ1-2, with D possibly matching TRBD1 (5 bases). CDR3 length: 13 residues. Per the germline V gene, CDR1 is SEHNR and CDR2 is FQNEAQ (reference sequence). V dropped 2 bases and J dropped 8 bases, with 12 bases sitting between them. The CDR3 sequence: CASSLFGQGGYTF. The CDR3 DNA is TGTGCCAGCAGCTTATTCGGACAAGGCGGCTACACCTTC.